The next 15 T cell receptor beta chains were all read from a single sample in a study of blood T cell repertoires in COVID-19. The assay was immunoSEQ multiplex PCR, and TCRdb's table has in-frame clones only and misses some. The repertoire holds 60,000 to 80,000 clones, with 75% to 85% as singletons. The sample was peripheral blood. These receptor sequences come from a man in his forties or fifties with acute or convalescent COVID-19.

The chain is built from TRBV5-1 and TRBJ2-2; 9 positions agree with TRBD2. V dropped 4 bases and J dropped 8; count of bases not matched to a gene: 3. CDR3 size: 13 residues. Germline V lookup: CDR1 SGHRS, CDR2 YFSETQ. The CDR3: CASSQRGAGELFF. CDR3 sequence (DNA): TGCGCCAGCAGCCAGCGGGGGGCTGGGGAGCTGTTTTTT.

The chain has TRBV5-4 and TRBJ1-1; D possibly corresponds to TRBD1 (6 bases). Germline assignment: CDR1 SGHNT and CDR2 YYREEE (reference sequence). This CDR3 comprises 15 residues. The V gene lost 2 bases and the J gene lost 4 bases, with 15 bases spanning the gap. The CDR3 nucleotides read TGTGCCAGCAGCTTTCCCGGAGGGGGGGGCACTGAAGCTTTCTTT. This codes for CASSFPGGGGTEAFF.

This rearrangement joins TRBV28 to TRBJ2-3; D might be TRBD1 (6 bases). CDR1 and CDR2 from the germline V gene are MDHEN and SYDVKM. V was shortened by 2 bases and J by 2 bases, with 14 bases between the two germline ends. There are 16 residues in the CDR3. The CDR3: CASSLIADSVTDTQYF. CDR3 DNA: TGTGCCAGCAGTTTAATCGCGGACAGTGTCACAGATACGCAGTATTTT.

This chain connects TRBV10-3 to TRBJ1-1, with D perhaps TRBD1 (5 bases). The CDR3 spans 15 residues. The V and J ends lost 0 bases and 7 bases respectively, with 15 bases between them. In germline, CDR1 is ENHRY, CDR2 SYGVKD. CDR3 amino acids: CAISESVGRVGEAFF. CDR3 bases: TGTGCCATCAGTGAGTCGGTGGGCAGGGTCGGTGAAGCTTTCTTT.

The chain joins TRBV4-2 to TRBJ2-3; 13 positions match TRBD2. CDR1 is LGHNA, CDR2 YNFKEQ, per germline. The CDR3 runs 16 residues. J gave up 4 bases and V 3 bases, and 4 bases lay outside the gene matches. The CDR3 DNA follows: TGTGCCAGCAGCCAGAAAACTAGCGGGGGGGCAGATACGCAGTATTTT. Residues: CASSQKTSGGADTQYF.

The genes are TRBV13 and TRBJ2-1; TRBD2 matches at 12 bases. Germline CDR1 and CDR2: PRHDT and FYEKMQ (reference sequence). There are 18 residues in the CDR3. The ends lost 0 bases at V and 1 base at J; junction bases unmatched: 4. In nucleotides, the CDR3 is TGTGCCAGCAGCTTAGGCCCCGGACTAGCGGGGTCCTACAATGAGCAGTTCTTC. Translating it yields CASSLGPGLAGSYNEQFF.

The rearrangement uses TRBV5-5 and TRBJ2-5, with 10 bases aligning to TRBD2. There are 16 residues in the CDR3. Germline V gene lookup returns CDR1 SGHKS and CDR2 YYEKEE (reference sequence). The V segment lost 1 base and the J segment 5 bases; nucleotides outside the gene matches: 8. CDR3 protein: CASSLSSGGPHETQYF. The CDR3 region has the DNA TGTGCCAGCAGCTTGAGTAGCGGGGGGCCCCACGAGACCCAGTACTTC.

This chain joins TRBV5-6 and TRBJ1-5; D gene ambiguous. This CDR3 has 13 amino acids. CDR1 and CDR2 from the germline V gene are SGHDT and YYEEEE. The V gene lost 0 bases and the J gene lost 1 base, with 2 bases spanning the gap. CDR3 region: CASSLASNQPQHF. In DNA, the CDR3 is TGTGCCAGCAGCTTGGCAAGCAATCAGCCCCAGCATTTT.

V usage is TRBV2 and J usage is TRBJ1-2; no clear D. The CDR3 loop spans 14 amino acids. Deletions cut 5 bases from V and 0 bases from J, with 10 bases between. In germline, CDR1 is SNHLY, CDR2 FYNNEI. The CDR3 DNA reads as TGTGCCAGCAGTCTGGAGAGGACTAACTATGGCTACACCTTC. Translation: CASSLERTNYGYTF.

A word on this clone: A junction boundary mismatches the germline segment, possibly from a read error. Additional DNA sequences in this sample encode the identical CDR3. The DNA for the CDR3 is TGCGCCAGCAGTGAGTCGAACAGGGATGGCTACACTTTC. Its translation: CASSESNRDGYTF. This rearrangement joins TRBV10-2 to TRBJ1-2; tentative D call: TRBD1 (6 bases). The CDR3 is made up of 13 amino acids. Germline V gene lookup returns CDR1 WSHSY and CDR2 SAAADI.

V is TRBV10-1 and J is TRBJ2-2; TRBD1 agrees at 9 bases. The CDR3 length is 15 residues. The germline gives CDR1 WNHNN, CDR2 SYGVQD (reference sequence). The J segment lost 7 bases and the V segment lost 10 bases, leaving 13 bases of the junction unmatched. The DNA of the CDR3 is TGCGCCATCCACAAGGACAGGGGTGTAAGCGGGGAGCTGTTTTTT. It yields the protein CAIHKDRGVSGELFF.

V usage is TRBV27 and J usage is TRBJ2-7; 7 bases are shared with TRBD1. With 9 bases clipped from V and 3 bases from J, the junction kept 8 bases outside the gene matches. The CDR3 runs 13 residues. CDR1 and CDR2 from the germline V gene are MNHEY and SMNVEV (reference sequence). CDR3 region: CASGTVLFYEQYF. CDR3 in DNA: TGTGCCAGTGGGACAGTCCTTTTCTACGAGCAGTACTTC.

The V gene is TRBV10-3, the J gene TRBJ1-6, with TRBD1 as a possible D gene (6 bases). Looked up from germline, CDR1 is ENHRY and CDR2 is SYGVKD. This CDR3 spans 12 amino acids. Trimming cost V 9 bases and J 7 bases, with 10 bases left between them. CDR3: CAISTGNSPLHF. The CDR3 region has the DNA TGTGCCATTAGCACAGGGAATTCACCCCTCCACTTT.

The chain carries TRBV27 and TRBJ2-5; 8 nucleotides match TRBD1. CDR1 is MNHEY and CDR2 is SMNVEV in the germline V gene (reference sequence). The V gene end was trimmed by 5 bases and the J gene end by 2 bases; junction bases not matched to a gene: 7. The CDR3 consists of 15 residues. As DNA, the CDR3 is TGTGCCAGCAGTCCTCAGACAGGGGAACAAGAGACCCAGTACTTC. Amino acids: CASSPQTGEQETQYF.

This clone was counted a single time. CDR3 sequence reads: CASSLGLLAGGTDTQYF. CDR3 nucleotides: TGTGCCAGCAGCTTAGGTTTACTAGCGGGAGGCACAGATACGCAGTATTTT. This chain joins TRBV11-3 and TRBJ2-3; 11 bases match TRBD2. The germline gives CDR1 SGHNT, CDR2 YENEEA. V shed 1 base, J shed 1 base, and the junction held 4 bases outside the gene matches. The CDR3 is 17 residues long.